This is a list of T cell receptor beta chains from one sample in a study of human thymus T cells. Data came from immunoSEQ multiplex PCR; TCRdb stores just in-frame clones and leaves some out. The sample lists roughly 130,000 clones; about 94% were seen once. The sequencing input was thymus tissue. These TCRs come from a boy younger than two with a congenital heart defect but otherwise immunologically healthy. Each CDR3 is given with its conserved first and last residue. The order of the fields is D gene, clone size, J gene, V gene, CDR3 protein, CDR3 DNA. A D gene is named only where the DNA matches it firmly. Some rows have no size entry. The others give once, few or many, or a class for an expanded clone.

D gene: NA
clone size: NA
J gene: TRBJ2-4
V gene: TRBV5-1
CDR3 protein: CASSSGRLAKNIQYF
CDR3 DNA: TGCGCCAGCAGCTCTGGACGGCTAGCCAAAAACATTCAGTACTTC

D gene: TRBD2
clone size: NA
J gene: TRBJ2-7
V gene: TRBV7-2
CDR3 protein: CASSLGPSGGQGYEQYF
CDR3 DNA: TGTGCCAGCAGCTTAGGGCCTAGCGGGGGCCAAGGCTACGAGCAGTACTTC

D gene: TRBD2
clone size: NA
J gene: TRBJ2-7
V gene: TRBV4-2
CDR3 protein: CASSPVAGGTYEQYF
CDR3 DNA: TGTGCCAGCAGCCCTGTGGCGGGGGGGACCTACGAGCAGTACTTC

D gene: TRBD1
clone size: NA
J gene: TRBJ2-7
V gene: TRBV11-3
CDR3 protein: CASRSRGHEQYF
CDR3 DNA: TGTGCCAGCAGGTCCAGGGGGCACGAGCAGTACTTC

D gene: NA
clone size: NA
J gene: TRBJ2-5
V gene: TRBV5-4
CDR3 protein: CASSPRGQETQYF
CDR3 DNA: TGTGCCAGCAGCCCGAGGGGCCAAGAGACCCAGTACTTC

D gene: TRBD2
clone size: NA
J gene: TRBJ2-7
V gene: TRBV6-6
CDR3 protein: CASSVLAGVNSYEQYF
CDR3 DNA: TGTGCCAGCAGTGTACTAGCGGGGGTCAACTCCTACGAGCAGTACTTC

D gene: NA
clone size: NA
J gene: TRBJ1-1
V gene: TRBV7-6
CDR3 protein: CASSLYREGGEAFF
CDR3 DNA: TGTGCCAGCAGCTTATACAGGGAAGGAGGTGAAGCTTTCTTT

D gene: TRBD1
clone size: NA
J gene: TRBJ1-2
V gene: TRBV4-1
CDR3 protein: CASSPATPHRGKSGYTF
CDR3 DNA: TGCGCCAGCAGCCCCGCGACTCCGCACAGGGGAAAATCTGGCTACACCTTC

D gene: TRBD1
clone size: NA
J gene: TRBJ1-2
V gene: TRBV5-1
CDR3 protein: CASSSQGNNRYGYTF
CDR3 DNA: TGCGCCAGCAGCTCACAGGGGAACAATCGCTATGGCTACACCTTC

D gene: TRBD2
clone size: NA
J gene: TRBJ2-1
V gene: TRBV11-2
CDR3 protein: CASSLNTATGTTQFF
CDR3 DNA: TGTGCCAGCAGCTTAAACACCGCCACCGGGACTACGCAGTTCTTC

D gene: TRBD2
clone size: NA
J gene: TRBJ2-2
V gene: TRBV12-5
CDR3 protein: CASGLVAGGPDTGELFF
CDR3 DNA: TGTGCTAGTGGTTTGGTAGCGGGGGGGCCTGACACCGGGGAGCTGTTTTTT

D gene: NA
clone size: NA
J gene: TRBJ1-2
V gene: TRBV7-2
CDR3 protein: CASRLGRGHGYTF
CDR3 DNA: TGTGCCAGCCGATTAGGTCGGGGGCATGGCTACACCTTC

D gene: NA
clone size: NA
J gene: TRBJ2-7
V gene: TRBV4-1
CDR3 protein: CASSLVGHTYEQYF
CDR3 DNA: TGCGCCAGCAGCCTCGTTGGACACACCTACGAGCAGTACTTC

D gene: TRBD2
clone size: NA
J gene: TRBJ2-1
V gene: TRBV9
CDR3 protein: CASSAGTSGGKTSYNEQFF
CDR3 DNA: TGTGCCAGCAGCGCAGGGACTAGCGGGGGGAAGACCTCCTACAATGAGCAGTTCTTC

D gene: NA
clone size: NA
J gene: TRBJ2-2
V gene: TRBV21-1
CDR3 protein: CASSPLGGTGELFF
CDR3 DNA: TGTGCCAGCAGCCCTTTAGGGGGAACCGGGGAGCTGTTTTTT

D gene: NA
clone size: NA
J gene: TRBJ2-2
V gene: TRBV28
CDR3 protein: CASSLNTGELFF
CDR3 DNA: TGTGCCAGCAGTTTAAACACCGGGGAGCTGTTTTTT

D gene: NA
clone size: NA
J gene: TRBJ2-7
V gene: TRBV6-9
CDR3 protein: CASSYWGQVFSEQYF
CDR3 DNA: TGTGCCAGCAGTTATTGGGGACAAGTTTTCTCCGAGCAGTACTTC

D gene: NA
clone size: once
J gene: TRBJ1-5
V gene: TRBV6-5
CDR3 protein: CASINSCGDQPQHF
CDR3 DNA: TGTGCCAGCATAAATTCGTGCGGGGATCAGCCCCAGCATTTT

D gene: NA
clone size: NA
J gene: TRBJ1-1
V gene: TRBV7-2
CDR3 protein: CASSLEVQGVGGTEAFF
CDR3 DNA: TGTGCCAGCAGCTTAGAGGTCCAGGGCGTCGGGGGCACTGAAGCTTTCTTT

D gene: NA
clone size: NA
J gene: TRBJ2-1
V gene: TRBV4-3
CDR3 protein: CASSQVLSRGEYNEQFF
CDR3 DNA: TGCGCCAGCAGCCAAGTTCTCTCGCGGGGCGAATACAATGAGCAGTTCTTC

D gene: NA
clone size: NA
J gene: TRBJ1-2
V gene: TRBV11-2
CDR3 protein: CASSLDQRGGYTF
CDR3 DNA: TGTGCCAGCAGCTTAGATCAAAGGGGTGGCTACACCTTC

D gene: NA
clone size: NA
J gene: TRBJ1-2
V gene: TRBV9
CDR3 protein: CASSQSPYGYTF
CDR3 DNA: TGTGCCAGCAGCCAAAGCCCCTATGGCTACACCTTC

D gene: TRBD2
clone size: NA
J gene: TRBJ2-5
V gene: TRBV7-2
CDR3 protein: CASSLGGGPGETQYF
CDR3 DNA: TGTGCCAGCAGCCTCGGGGGGGGGCCGGGTGAGACCCAGTACTTC

D gene: NA
clone size: NA
J gene: TRBJ1-2
V gene: TRBV2
CDR3 protein: CASSATRRNGYTF
CDR3 DNA: TGTGCCAGCAGTGCAACACGTAGGAATGGCTACACCTTC